The 30 T cell receptor beta chains below were found in one sample sequenced in a study of T cell responses to AZD1222 COVID-19 vaccine. Only in-frame clones appear in the TCRdb table, and some are missing; sequencing was by immunoSEQ multiplex PCR. Among roughly 140,000 clones, 91% were seen once, and the ten largest hold 5.2%. The sequencing used peripheral blood, collected on day 0 of AZD1222 vaccination. Receptors were obtained from an adult in good health.

This clone was seen just once. The rearrangement uses TRBV27 and TRBJ2-1, with D unclear. CDR1 MNHEY and CDR2 SMNVEV come from the germline V gene (reference sequence). Trimming left V 2 bases short and J 9 bases short, with 8 bases between. CDR3 length: 12 residues. The CDR3 region is CASSLRWGEQFF. As DNA, the CDR3 is TGTGCCAGCAGTTTAAGGTGGGGTGAGCAGTTCTTC.

The chain recombines TRBV6-6 with TRBJ1-3; the D gene is possibly TRBD1 (5 bases). The germline CDR1 and CDR2 sequences are MNHNY and SVGAGI (reference sequence). This CDR3 is 15 amino acids long. V lost 2 bases to trimming and J lost 4 bases, with 12 bases between them. CDR3 amino acids: CASSYDGARGNTIYF. CDR3 in DNA: TGTGCCAGCAGTTACGACGGGGCTAGGGGAAACACCATATATTTT.

The CDR3 loop is CASSRDRARDTQYF. The CDR3 nucleotides read TGTGCCAGCAGCCGGGACAGGGCACGAGATACGCAGTATTTT. V and J are TRBV5-6 and TRBJ2-3, with TRBD1 identical over 9 bases. Looked up from germline, CDR1 is SGHDT and CDR2 is YYEEEE. The CDR3 runs to 14 residues. V trimming: 4 bases; J trimming: 5 bases; junction bases outside the gene matches: 5. Filled out from reference TRBV5-6 and TRBJ2-3, the complete variable domain reads DAGVTQSPTHLIKTRGQQVTLRCSPKSGHDTVSWYQQALGQGPQFIFQYYEEEERQRGNFPDRFSGHQFPNYSSELNVNALLLGDSALYLCASSRDRARDTQYFGPGTRLTVL.

This chain links TRBV28 with TRBJ1-3; D might be TRBD1 (5 bases). The CDR3 contains 14 residues. CDR1 and CDR2 from the germline V gene are MDHEN and SYDVKM. V shed 6 bases and J shed 4 bases, with 13 bases lying between them. The CDR3 DNA sequence: TGTGCCAGCAGACCCGAGACAGAAGGAAACACCATATATTTT. Translating gives CASRPETEGNTIYF.

The chain links TRBV11-2 to TRBJ2-1, with D possibly matching TRBD1 (6 bases). Trimming cost V 0 bases and J 4 bases, with 10 bases left between them. This CDR3 has 15 amino acids. Germline CDR1 is SGHAT and CDR2 is FQNNGV. CDR3 sequence (DNA): TGTGCCAGCAGCTTAGAGGCCCAGGGGTACAATGAGCAGTTCTTC. Translated: CASSLEAQGYNEQFF.

The V call is TRBV11-2, the J call TRBJ1-1; D remains ambiguous. From germline, CDR1 is SGHAT and CDR2 FQNNGV. The germline V and J ends were trimmed by 1 base and 5 bases, with 14 bases remaining between them. The CDR3 has 15 residues. The CDR3 DNA sequence: TGTGCCAGCAGCTTAGTCAACGGGAGAGGGACTGAAGCTTTCTTT. Its protein is CASSLVNGRGTEAFF. The full variable domain, in which reference TRBV11-2 and TRBJ1-1 provide the parts outside the CDR3, is EAGVAQSPRYKIIEKRQSVAFWCNPISGHATLYWYQQILGQGPKLLIQFQNNGVVDDSQLPKDRFSAERLKGVDSTLKIQPAKLEDSAVYLCASSLVNGRGTEAFFGQGTRLTVV.

The gene calls are TRBV11-1 and TRBJ2-7, with a possible D match to TRBD1 (6 bases). The CDR3 spans 15 residues. V lost 4 bases, J lost 5 bases, and 18 bases lay in between. Germline-derived CDR1 and CDR2 are SGHAT and FQDESV (reference sequence). This CDR3 is CASSWETGNLNEQYF. DNA for the CDR3: TGTGCCAGCAGCTGGGAGACAGGTAATCTGAACGAGCAGTACTTC.

This clone has more than one count but fewer than ten. The chain combines TRBV6-1 with TRBJ1-1; a possible D gene is TRBD1 (5 bases). CDR3 size: 13 residues. Trimming shortened V by 3 bases and J by 7 bases, and 12 bases separated the two germline ends. CDR1 and CDR2 from the germline V gene are MNHNS and SASEGT. CDR3: CASSDREYGEAFF. CDR3 DNA sequence: TGTGCCAGCAGTGACAGGGAGTATGGTGAAGCTTTCTTT.

This clone was observed once. The CDR3 nucleotides are TGTGCCAGCAGTTTTGTTGGGAGGGGCGAGCAGTACTTC. Translating gives CASSFVGRGEQYF. The rearrangement uses TRBV27 and TRBJ2-7; 7 nucleotides match TRBD2. In germline, CDR1 is MNHEY, CDR2 SMNVEV (reference sequence). The CDR3 contains 13 residues. V trimming: 3 bases; J trimming: 6 bases; junction bases outside the gene matches: 5.

The gene calls are TRBV9 and TRBJ1-2; TRBD1 matches at 9 bases. This CDR3 is 13 amino acids long. V gave up 7 bases and J gave up 4 bases; unmatched junction bases: 5. Germline assignment: CDR1 SGDLS and CDR2 YYNGEE. CDR3 sequence (DNA): TGTGCCAGCCAGGGGACAGGGAGCTATGGCTACACCTTC. Amino acid sequence: CASQGTGSYGYTF. The full variable domain, rest sourced from reference TRBV9 and TRBJ1-2, is DSGVTQTPKHLITATGQRVTLRCSPRSGDLSVYWYQQSLDQGLQFLIQYYNGEERAKGNILERFSAQQFPDLHSELNLSSLELGDSALYFCASQGTGSYGYTFGSGTRLTVV.

The chain carries TRBV28 and TRBJ1-2; D gene ambiguous. CDR3 length: 14 residues. Germline-derived CDR1 and CDR2 are MDHEN and SYDVKM. The V end lost 2 bases, the J end lost 1 base, and 8 bases lay between the germline ends. Written as DNA, the CDR3 is TGTGCCAGCAGTTTACGGGCGATTAACTATGGCTACACCTTC. It encodes CASSLRAINYGYTF.

The chain uses TRBV15 and TRBJ1-1; D not certain. Germline V gene sequence: CDR1 LNHNV, CDR2 YYDKDF (reference sequence). The length of the CDR3 is 12 residues. The V gene lost 0 bases and the J gene lost 6 bases, with 5 bases spanning the gap. In DNA, the CDR3 is TGTGCCACCAGCAGAGACCGGGCTGAAGCTTTCTTT. Its translation is CATSRDRAEAFF.

This chain links TRBV27 with TRBJ1-4; 7 nucleotides align to TRBD1. The CDR3 sequence is 15 residues long. Germline V CDR1 and CDR2: MNHEY, SMNVEV (reference sequence). J lost 7 bases, V lost 2 bases, and 7 bases had no gene match. The DNA of the CDR3 is TGTGCCAGCAGTTTACAAGGGGGCGGTGGTGAAAAACTGTTTTTT. This translates into CASSLQGGGGEKLFF.

The CDR3 coding sequence is TGTGCCAGTAGTATAGACAGGACTGGAAACACCATATATTTT. Translation gives CASSIDRTGNTIYF. The rearrangement joins TRBV19 to TRBJ1-3; D is uncertain. The CDR3 runs to 14 residues. The germline V gene has CDR1 LNHDA and CDR2 SQIVND (reference sequence). V gave up 0 bases and J gave up 2 bases, with 5 bases separating them.

The V call is TRBV9, the J call TRBJ1-1; TRBD1 is a possible D gene (5 bases). CDR3 length: 15 amino acids. V was shortened by 0 bases and J by 0 bases, with 9 bases between the two germline ends. CDR1 SGDLS and CDR2 YYNGEE come from the germline V gene. The CDR3 is CASSVAGGVNTEAFF. In DNA form, the CDR3 reads TGTGCCAGCAGCGTAGCTGGAGGGGTGAACACTGAAGCTTTCTTT.

The gene calls are TRBV5-4 and TRBJ2-2, with TRBD2 matching over 7 bases. The CDR3 spans 16 residues. Trimming cost V 6 bases and J 1 base; bases outside gene matches: 9. Looked up from germline, CDR1 is SGHNT and CDR2 is YYREEE (reference sequence). This CDR3 is CASTLWGGENTGELFF. For the CDR3, the DNA is TGTGCCAGCACCCTTTGGGGGGGGGAGAACACCGGGGAGCTGTTTTTT.

The V gene is TRBV11-1, the J gene TRBJ1-1; no definite D call. The germline CDR1 and CDR2 sequences are SGHAT and FQDESV (reference sequence). V was trimmed by 4 bases and J by 0 bases, leaving 12 bases between them. The CDR3 loop spans 15 amino acids. The CDR3 protein is CASSSARTLNTEAFF. The DNA of the CDR3 is TGTGCCAGCAGCTCCGCCCGCACCCTGAACACTGAAGCTTTCTTT.

The chain has TRBV4-2 and TRBJ2-7; D not certain. Trimming cost V 1 base and J 6 bases, with 16 bases left between them. This CDR3 is built from 15 residues. Germline V gene sequence: CDR1 LGHNA, CDR2 YNFKEQ. The CDR3 DNA sequence: TGTGCCAGCAGCCAAGTGGAAGATGGAGTTAGCGAGCAGTACTTC. Amino acids: CASSQVEDGVSEQYF.

The rearrangement joins TRBV7-3 to TRBJ2-1; TRBD1 matches 8 bases. The CDR3 contains 18 residues. Germline V CDR1 and CDR2: SGHTA, FQGTGA. After removal of 3 bases from V and 1 base from J, the junction contained 11 bases not matched to a gene. The CDR3 bases are TGTGCCAGCAGCTTGACGATCCAGGGGGCTTCGTCCTACAATGAGCAGTTCTTC. Its protein is CASSLTIQGASSYNEQFF.

This chain connects TRBV5-6 to TRBJ1-2; D perhaps matches TRBD1 (6 bases). Germline V gene lookup returns CDR1 SGHDT and CDR2 YYEEEE. This CDR3 has 13 residues. V was clipped by 0 bases and J by 5 bases, with 8 bases between them. The chain's CDR3 is CASSLVQGYGYTF. CDR3 bases: TGTGCCAGCAGCTTGGTGCAGGGGTATGGCTACACCTTC.

The rearrangement links TRBV6-5 to TRBJ1-1, with D tentatively TRBD1 (5 bases). Germline CDR1 is MNHEY and CDR2 is SVGAGI. V gave up 2 bases and J gave up 4 bases, with 14 bases separating them. This CDR3 spans 15 amino acids. The CDR3 spells CASSYGGAGRTEAFF. In nucleotides, the CDR3 is TGTGCCAGCAGTTACGGAGGGGCAGGGCGCACTGAAGCTTTCTTT.

J is TRBJ2-5 and V is TRBV6-5, with 8 bases lining up with TRBD2. This CDR3 is 15 amino acids long. Germline V gene sequence: CDR1 MNHEY, CDR2 SVGAGI. Trimming at V came to 5 bases and at J to 2 bases, leaving 7 bases not matched to a gene. The CDR3 region is CASSRLAYEQETQYF. CDR3 in DNA: TGTGCCAGCAGTAGACTAGCGTATGAGCAAGAGACCCAGTACTTC.

The rearrangement uses TRBV28 and TRBJ2-2; no clear D. The germline V and J ends were trimmed by 5 bases and 1 base, with 14 bases remaining between them. The CDR3 is made up of 16 amino acids. The germline gives CDR1 MDHEN, CDR2 SYDVKM. As DNA, the CDR3 is TGTGCCAGCAGTCTCCGGGCCTTCCTGAACACCGGGGAGCTGTTTTTT. This encodes CASSLRAFLNTGELFF. Full variable domain (missing parts from reference TRBV28 and TRBJ2-2): DVKVTQSSRYLVKRTGEKVFLECVQDMDHENMFWYRQDPGLGLRLIYFSYDVKMKEKGDIPEGYSVSREKKERFSLILESASTNQTSMYLCASSLRAFLNTGELFFGEGSRLTVL.

The chain is built from TRBV18 and TRBJ1-2; D uncertain. The germline CDR1 and CDR2 sequences are KGHSH and LQKENI. This CDR3 spans 13 amino acids. V was cut by 3 bases and J by 2 bases, with 7 bases left in between. DNA for the CDR3: TGTGCCAGCTCACCCTCAACAAACTATGGCTACACCTTC. Encoded protein: CASSPSTNYGYTF.

This rearrangement joins TRBV18 to TRBJ1-2, with a weak D call TRBD1 (6 bases). The CDR3 spans 14 residues. Trimming stripped 6 bases from V and 8 bases from J, with 19 bases between. CDR1 and CDR2 from the germline V gene are KGHSH and LQKENI. CDR3 DNA: TGTGCCAGCTCGACGACAGGATTGGAAGGCGGCTACACCTTC. Translation: CASSTTGLEGGYTF.

CDR3 sequence (DNA): TGCAGTGCTAGATGGGCCACTGGGGAGTATTTT. It is translated as CSARWATGEYF. The chain combines TRBV20-1 with TRBJ2-3; D is unclear. This CDR3 region has 11 residues. V was cut by 2 bases and J by 13 bases, with 13 bases left in between. Germline V CDR1 and CDR2: DFQATT, SNEGSKA (reference sequence).

V gene TRBV7-2 combines with J gene TRBJ1-1; D is uncertain. The germline CDR1 and CDR2 sequences are SGHTA and FQGNSA. This CDR3 spans 15 amino acids. Trimming took off 2 bases at V and 0 bases at J, with 10 bases between the two ends. The CDR3 DNA sequence: TGTGCCAGCAGCTTAACAGACTCTGTGAACACTGAAGCTTTCTTT. This sequence encodes CASSLTDSVNTEAFF.

This clone was seen more than once but under ten times. The J gene is TRBJ2-1, the V gene TRBV7-9; 8 positions match TRBD2. V shed 6 bases, J shed 4 bases, and the junction held 5 bases outside the gene matches. CDR3 size: 14 residues. The germline V gene encodes CDR1 SEHNR and CDR2 FQNEAQ (reference sequence). The CDR3 sequence is CASRPGGEYNEQFF. CDR3 DNA sequence: TGTGCCAGCAGGCCGGGAGGGGAATACAATGAGCAGTTCTTC.

The V and J genes are TRBV5-1 and TRBJ1-6; D gene ambiguous. V lost 2 bases and J lost 5, with 23 bases in between. In germline, CDR1 is SGHRS, CDR2 YFSETQ. The length of the CDR3 is 19 residues. Written as DNA, the CDR3 is TGCGCCAGCAGCTTAGAGGGTGACTCCTTGCTTTTGAATAATTCACCCCTCCACTTT. Translation gives CASSLEGDSLLLNNSPLHF.

This chain joins TRBV7-8 and TRBJ1-1; no definite D call. There are 15 residues in the CDR3. Trimming removed 6 bases from V and 1 base from J, with 15 bases in between. Germline loops: CDR1 SGHVS, CDR2 FQNEAQ. CDR3 region: CASSYALRENTEAFF. As DNA, the CDR3 is TGTGCCAGCAGTTATGCCTTGCGGGAGAACACTGAAGCTTTCTTT.